This TCR beta chain was sequenced for a study of neurological immune-mediated disorders. The CDR3 is made up of 15 amino acids. The V gene's germline CDR1 is KGHSH and CDR2 LQKENI. Between the trimmed V and J ends, which lost 4 bases and 7 bases, there was a span of 16 bases. This clonotype was recorded at least ten times. MiXCR was run by TCRdb on the 5' RACE reads, yielding one entry per CDR3 protein. Of roughly 56,000 distinct CDR3 sequences in the sample, approximately 3.1% were seen once. The source is a woman aged 55 to 70 with multiple sclerosis. Sequenced input: PBMCs. The chain employs TRBV18 and TRBJ2-2; tentative D call: TRBD2 (5 bases). CDR3 bases: TGTGCCAGCTCACAGAACAAAGCGGACCTCGGGGAGCTGTTTTTT. It specifies CASSQNKADLGELFF.